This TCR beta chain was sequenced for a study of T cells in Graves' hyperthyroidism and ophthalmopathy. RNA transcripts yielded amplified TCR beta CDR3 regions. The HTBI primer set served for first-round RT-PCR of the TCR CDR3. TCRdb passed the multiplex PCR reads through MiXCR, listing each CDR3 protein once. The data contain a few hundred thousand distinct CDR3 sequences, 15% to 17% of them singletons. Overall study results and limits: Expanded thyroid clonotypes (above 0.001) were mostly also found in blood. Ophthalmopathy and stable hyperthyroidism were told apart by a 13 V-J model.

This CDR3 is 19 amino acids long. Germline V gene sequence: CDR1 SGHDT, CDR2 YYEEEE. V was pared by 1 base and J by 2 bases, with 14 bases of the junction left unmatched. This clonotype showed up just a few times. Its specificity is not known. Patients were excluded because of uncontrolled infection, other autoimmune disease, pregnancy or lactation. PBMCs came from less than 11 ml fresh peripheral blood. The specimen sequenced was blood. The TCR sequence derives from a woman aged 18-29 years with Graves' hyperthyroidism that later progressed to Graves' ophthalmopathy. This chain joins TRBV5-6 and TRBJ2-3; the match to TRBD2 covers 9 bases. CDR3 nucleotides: TGTGCCAGCAGCTTGAGCACAAGAACGGGACTAGCAGACACAGATACGCAGTATTTT. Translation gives CASSLSTRTGLADTDTQYF.